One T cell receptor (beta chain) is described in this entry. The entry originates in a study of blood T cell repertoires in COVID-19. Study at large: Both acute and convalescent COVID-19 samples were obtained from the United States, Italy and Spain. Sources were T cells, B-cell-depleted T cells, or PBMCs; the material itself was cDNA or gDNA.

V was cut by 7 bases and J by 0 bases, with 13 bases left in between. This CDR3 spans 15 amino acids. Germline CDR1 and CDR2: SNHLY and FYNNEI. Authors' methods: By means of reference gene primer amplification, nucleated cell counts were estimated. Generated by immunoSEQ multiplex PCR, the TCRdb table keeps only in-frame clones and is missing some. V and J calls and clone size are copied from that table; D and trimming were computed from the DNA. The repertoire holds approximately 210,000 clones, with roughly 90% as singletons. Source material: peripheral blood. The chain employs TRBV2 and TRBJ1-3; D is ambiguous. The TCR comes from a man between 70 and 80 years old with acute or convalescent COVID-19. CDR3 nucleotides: TGTGCCAGCATCCTAGAGGCGGTCTCTGGAAACACCATATATTTT. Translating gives CASILEAVSGNTIYF. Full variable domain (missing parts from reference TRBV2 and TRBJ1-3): EPEVTQTPSHQVTQMGQEVILRCVPISNHLYFYWYRQILGQKVEFLVSFYNNEISEKSEIFDDQFSVERPDGSNFTLKIRSTKLEDSAMYFCASILEAVSGNTIYFGEGSWLTVV.